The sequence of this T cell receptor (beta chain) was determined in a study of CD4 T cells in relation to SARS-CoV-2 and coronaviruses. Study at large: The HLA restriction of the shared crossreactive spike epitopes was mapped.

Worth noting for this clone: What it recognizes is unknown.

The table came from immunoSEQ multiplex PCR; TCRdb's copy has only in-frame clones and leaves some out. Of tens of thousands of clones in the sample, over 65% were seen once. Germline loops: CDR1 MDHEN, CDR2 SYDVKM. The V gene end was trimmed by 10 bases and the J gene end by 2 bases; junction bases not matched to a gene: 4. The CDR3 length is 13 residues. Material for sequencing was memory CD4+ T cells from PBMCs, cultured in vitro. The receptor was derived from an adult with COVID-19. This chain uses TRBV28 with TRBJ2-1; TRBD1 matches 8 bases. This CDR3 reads CATKQGAYNEQFF. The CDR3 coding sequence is TGTGCCACCAAACAGGGGGCCTACAATGAGCAGTTCTTC.